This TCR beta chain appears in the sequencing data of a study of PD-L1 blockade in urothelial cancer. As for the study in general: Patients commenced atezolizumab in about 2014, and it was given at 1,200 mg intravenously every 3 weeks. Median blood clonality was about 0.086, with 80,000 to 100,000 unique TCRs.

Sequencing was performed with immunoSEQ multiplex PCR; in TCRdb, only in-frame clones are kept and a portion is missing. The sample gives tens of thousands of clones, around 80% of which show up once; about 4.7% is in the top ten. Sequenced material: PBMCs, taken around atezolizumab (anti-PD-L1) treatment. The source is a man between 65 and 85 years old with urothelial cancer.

The chain's CDR3 is CASSQDPGQGATEAFF. The CDR3 region has the DNA TGTGCCAGCAGCCAAGATCCGGGACAGGGGGCGACTGAAGCTTTCTTT. V is TRBV4-2 and J is TRBJ1-1; TRBD1 aligns across 12 bases. The J segment lost 5 bases and the V segment lost 0 bases, leaving 4 bases of the junction unmatched. Germline loops: CDR1 LGHNA, CDR2 YNFKEQ. The CDR3 has 16 residues.